This TCR beta chain derives from a study of vaccination and CD4 T cells after COVID-19. Study overall: Every participant was given two doses of BNT162b2 or mRNA-1273 vaccine.

Treatment specified: roughly nine-day PBMC culture with coronavirus spike peptide pools or control peptides (ViraFEST assay). The V segment lost 6 bases and the J segment 4 bases; nucleotides outside the gene matches: 8. Germline assignment: CDR1 MDHEN and CDR2 SYDVKM. This CDR3 spans 16 amino acids. To note about this clonotype: The antigen is unknown.

Sequencing of DNA taken from cultured CD4+ T cells relied on the Oncomine TCR Beta short-read assay. TCRdb reanalysed the PCR reads using MiXCR and keeps one entry per CDR3 protein. The sample has some 25,000 distinct CDR3 sequences; 50% to 75% are singletons. The sample was CD4+ T cells from blood, cultured in vitro. This clonotype was obtained from a human donor who had recovered from COVID-19. This chain links TRBV28 with TRBJ1-5, with 11 bases that match TRBD1. For the CDR3, the DNA is TGTGCCAGCAGGGGAATCGGGACAGGGGGGAATCAGCCCCAGCATTTT. Amino acid sequence: CASRGIGTGGNQPQHF. Supplemented by reference TRBV28 and TRBJ1-5, the full variable domain reads DVKVTQSSRYLVKRTGEKVFLECVQDMDHENMFWYRQDPGLGLRLIYFSYDVKMKEKGDIPEGYSVSREKKERFSLILESASTNQTSMYLCASRGIGTGGNQPQHFGDGTRLSIL.